This T cell receptor beta chain was found in a study of shared clonotypes between healthy human individuals. The germline CDR1 and CDR2 sequences are MNHEY and SMNVEV (reference sequence). The CDR3 length is 11 residues. V gave up 4 bases and J gave up 11 bases, with 11 bases separating them. This clone came up a few times. At a deep level, the assay was run. Produced via immunoSEQ multiplex PCR; TCRdb's table is partial and in-frame only. The sample lists nearly 500,000 clones, about three quarters occurring once. Roughly 81 million PBMCs per unsorted sample were used for genomic DNA. The sequence was obtained from a woman in her forties in good health. Some clones in this sample may be carry-over from other donors' samples. The source material was PBMCs. This rearrangement joins TRBV27 to TRBJ1-1; D is undetermined. The CDR3 DNA follows: TGTGCCAGCAGTTCTCGGCAGATGGCTTTCTTT. Its protein is CASSSRQMAFF.